This TCR beta chain stems from a study of T cell repertoires in cytomegalovirus infection (dated by TCRdb to between 2018 and 2021). Regarding the complete study: The HLA type of each donor mattered for the analysis, because public TCR beta signatures pointed to carriage of CMV infection along with the matching HLA type. What the authors observed across the whole study: In both this cohort and an independent cohort of several hundred donors, the cumulative frequency of public TCR beta family members distinguished carriers of CMV infection plus the relevant HLA type. The ex vivo response was dominated by HLA-C-restricted CMV-specific TCR beta clonotypes, which also provided the single most frequent clonotype in two of eight donors.

The germline V gene yields SGHTA for CDR1 and FQGNSA for CDR2. Unmatched junction bases come to 22, with V trimmed by 4 bases and J by 5 bases. The CDR3 starts with the cysteine, ends with the phenylalanine, and has 20 residues. Solely the CDR3 DNA is kept, with 60 bases framed from the first base. Details on this clonotype: Which antigen it targets is not known. Base qualities are not provided; no much larger clone lies one nucleotide away.

The sample was run on an Illumina HiSeq 1500. The public reads were reanalyzed by TCRdb: fastp trimming at Q25, MiXCR alignment, in-frame beta chains only. Every distinct CDR3 protein forms one entry, paired with its most common genes and DNA. The table for this sample lists about 160,000 distinct CDR3 sequences; 17% of them were counted only once. The top ten clonotypes cover around 20% of the sample. This receptor was taken from a human donor in good health (CMV status not recorded). Some clones in this sample may be carry-over from other donors' samples. Recombination joined TRBV7-2 with TRBJ2-7, and 11 junction bases match TRBD2. The sample taken for sequencing was CD8+ T cells from PBMCs. At the DNA level, the sequence is TGTGCCAGCAGCTCCCGGTATACGACTAGCGGGGAATCCTATAGCGACGAGCAGTACTTC. This codes for CASSSRYTTSGESYSDEQYF.